Listed here are 20 T cell receptor beta chains from one sample, sequenced in a study of blood T cell repertoires in COVID-19. Using immunoSEQ multiplex PCR, the repertoire was profiled, and TCRdb retains in-frame clones only, with some absent. Found here are tens of thousands of clones, approximately 92% of them singletons; the top ten hold under 9.5%. Sequenced material: peripheral blood. These receptors were collected from a man aged 25 to 45 with active or convalescent COVID-19.

This chain uses TRBV24-1 with TRBJ2-1, with 7 bases matching TRBD2. Germline V gene sequence: CDR1 KGHDR, CDR2 SFDVKD. This CDR3 has 11 residues. V dropped 4 bases and J dropped 13; count of bases not matched to a gene: 3. DNA for the CDR3: TGTGCCACCAGTGACCGGGACTACCAGTTCTTC. It yields the protein CATSDRDYQFF.

V is TRBV7-9 and J is TRBJ2-3, with TRBD2 matching 7 bases. V shed 3 bases, J shed 2 bases, and the junction held 11 bases outside the gene matches. Germline V gene sequence: CDR1 SEHNR, CDR2 FQNEAQ (reference sequence). The CDR3 has 17 residues. This CDR3 reads CASSLSLAGVNTDTQYF. The CDR3 coding sequence is TGTGCCAGCAGCTTGTCACTTGCGGGGGTAAACACAGATACGCAGTATTTT.

With respect to this clone: This CDR3 is also generated by other DNA sequences in the sample. V usage is TRBV9 and J usage is TRBJ1-5; 9 bases fit TRBD1. V was pared by 3 bases and J by 3 bases, with 4 bases of the junction left unmatched. The CDR3 has 15 residues. The germline CDR1 and CDR2 sequences are SGDLS and YYNGEE. Written as DNA, the CDR3 is TGTGCCAGCAGCGCGGGACAGGGCTACAATCAGCCCCAGCATTTT. Residues: CASSAGQGYNQPQHF.

The rearrangement joins TRBV6-5 to TRBJ2-7; TRBD1 might be the D (6 bases). The CDR3 totals 14 residues. V gave up 5 bases and J gave up 3 bases, with 14 bases separating them. Germline V lookup: CDR1 MNHEY, CDR2 SVGAGI. CDR3 loop: CASSPGQMGYEQYV. The DNA for the CDR3 is TGTGCCAGCAGTCCAGGACAGATGGGCTACGAGCAGTACGTC.

This chain links TRBV4-2 with TRBJ2-3; TRBD2 matches at 12 bases. Germline CDR1 and CDR2: LGHNA and YNFKEQ. V dropped 1 base and J dropped 4; count of bases not matched to a gene: 6. The CDR3 is made up of 17 amino acids. The CDR3 protein is CASSQVLAGGSADTQYF. The DNA of the CDR3 is TGTGCCAGCAGCCAAGTTCTAGCGGGGGGGAGCGCAGATACGCAGTATTTT.

The chain couples TRBV5-1 to TRBJ2-1; 11 bases align to TRBD2. The V gene end was trimmed by 2 bases and the J gene end by 4 bases; junction bases not matched to a gene: 2. From germline, CDR1 is SGHRS and CDR2 YFSETQ. The CDR3 is 15 residues long. The CDR3 DNA reads as TGCGCCAGCAGCTTCACTAGCGGGGGTTACAATGAGCAGTTCTTC. This gives the protein CASSFTSGGYNEQFF.

This clone was seen only once. The chain has TRBV24-1 and TRBJ1-2; 10 nucleotides agree with TRBD1. Trimming removed 3 bases from V and 5 bases from J; junction bases left unmatched: 2. CDR3 length equals 14 residues. Looked up from germline, CDR1 is KGHDR and CDR2 is SFDVKD. In DNA form, the CDR3 reads TGTGCCACCAGTGATCGGGACAGGGGTTATGGCTACACCTTC. This codes for CATSDRDRGYGYTF.

This rearrangement joins TRBV10-1 to TRBJ2-1; 11 bases match TRBD2. The CDR3 has 15 amino acids. The V segment lost 6 bases and the J segment 6 bases; nucleotides outside the gene matches: 7. The germline V gene has CDR1 WNHNN and CDR2 SYGVQD (reference sequence). In nucleotides, the CDR3 is TGCGCCAGCAGCGACGGGACTAGCGGCCGCAATGAGCAGTTCTTC. It yields the protein CASSDGTSGRNEQFF.

V usage is TRBV6-2 or TRBV6-3 and J usage is TRBJ2-1, with 10 bases aligning to TRBD1. The CDR3 runs to 14 residues. The V and J ends lost 5 bases and 9 bases, in that order; junction bases with no gene match: 7. Germline-derived CDR1 and CDR2 are MNHEY and SVGEGT. In DNA, the CDR3 is TGTGCCAGCAGTGGTCCGGGACAGGGGAGTGAGCAGTTCTTC. Its translation: CASSGPGQGSEQFF.

The V call is TRBV10-3, the J call TRBJ1-6, with D unclear. Trimming took 6 bases from V and 4 from J, leaving 13 bases between them. Germline-derived CDR1 and CDR2 are ENHRY and SYGVKD. The CDR3 consists of 15 residues. CDR3 protein: CAISLRLAYNSPLHF. The CDR3 nucleotides are TGTGCCATCAGCCTCAGATTGGCATATAATTCACCCCTCCACTTT.

The chain joins TRBV6-1 to TRBJ2-3; D is possibly TRBD2 (6 bases). V shed 0 bases and J shed 1 base, with 17 bases lying between them. The CDR3 contains 18 residues. Germline CDR1 reads MNHNS; CDR2 reads SASEGT. The CDR3 nucleotides are TGTGCCAGCAGTGAAGCCGACAGACTAGTGGGGCGCACAGATACGCAGTATTTT. Amino acids: CASSEADRLVGRTDTQYF.

This clone was recorded once. The CDR3: CASSQGRTLGYNEQFF. The CDR3 region has the DNA TGCGCCAGCAGCCAAGGTAGGACTCTTGGGTACAATGAGCAGTTCTTC. The genes are TRBV4-1 and TRBJ2-1, with a weak D call TRBD2 (5 bases). The V gene lost 1 base and the J gene lost 4 bases, with 14 bases spanning the gap. Looked up from germline, CDR1 is MGHRA and CDR2 is YSYEKL. The CDR3 runs to 16 residues.

V gene TRBV11-2 combines with J gene TRBJ2-2; TRBD1 matches at 10 bases. The V and J ends lost 10 bases and 7 bases, in that order; junction bases with no gene match: 6. Germline V gene lookup returns CDR1 SGHAT and CDR2 FQNNGV. This CDR3 is 13 amino acids long. The CDR3 is CATDRGRVGELFF. CDR3 coding DNA: TGTGCCACCGACAGGGGGCGGGTCGGGGAGCTGTTTTTT. The full variable domain, in which reference TRBV11-2 and TRBJ2-2 provide the parts outside the CDR3, is EAGVAQSPRYKIIEKRQSVAFWCNPISGHATLYWYQQILGQGPKLLIQFQNNGVVDDSQLPKDRFSAERLKGVDSTLKIQPAKLEDSAVYLCATDRGRVGELFFGEGSRLTVL.

The chain has TRBV4-1 and TRBJ1-2; no reliable D call. This CDR3 comprises 15 residues. The ends were cut back, 1 base at V and 4 bases at J, with 13 bases in the middle. The germline gives CDR1 MGHRA, CDR2 YSYEKL. CDR3 in amino acids: CASSQVIGVGYGYTF. DNA for the CDR3: TGCGCCAGCAGCCAAGTTATCGGGGTAGGCTATGGCTACACCTTC.

This chain connects TRBV3-1 (or the pseudogene TRBV3-2) to TRBJ1-1; D is unclear. The CDR3 spans 16 residues. V dropped 1 base and J dropped 3 bases, with 15 bases sitting between them. Germline V CDR1 and CDR2: LGHDT, YNNKEL (reference sequence). In DNA, the CDR3 is TGTGCCAGCAGCCAAGCGCGGCCCCGGATGGACACTGAAGCTTTCTTT. The encoded protein is CASSQARPRMDTEAFF.

The chain couples TRBV6-2 or TRBV6-3 to TRBJ1-6; D remains ambiguous. Deletions cut 2 bases from V and 5 bases from J, with 10 bases between. The CDR3 has 15 amino acids. Looked up from germline, CDR1 is MNHEY and CDR2 is SVGEGT. The CDR3 is CASSYAGPHNSPLHF. CDR3 DNA: TGTGCCAGCAGTTACGCAGGCCCTCATAATTCACCCCTCCACTTT.

V and J are TRBV5-4 and TRBJ2-1; tentative D call: TRBD1 (5 bases). V lost 0 bases and J lost 8, with 6 bases in between. Germline lookup yields CDR1 SGHNT and CDR2 YYREEE (reference sequence). The CDR3 loop spans 12 amino acids. CDR3 protein: CASSLVGHEQFF. The CDR3 nucleotides read TGTGCCAGCAGCTTGGTGGGGCATGAGCAGTTCTTC.

This chain uses TRBV5-1 with TRBJ2-1; TRBD2 matches 9 bases. Germline CDR1 is SGHRS and CDR2 is YFSETQ. The CDR3 extends over 16 amino acids. With V trimmed by 0 bases and J by 7 bases, 8 bases remained unmatched. CDR3 sequence (DNA): TGCGCCAGCAGCTTGGTAGGGCTAGCGGGGAAAAATGAGCAGTTCTTC. Translating gives CASSLVGLAGKNEQFF.

This clone was recorded once. V gene TRBV4-1 combines with J gene TRBJ2-3; TRBD2 matches 10 bases. The CDR3 consists of 17 residues. V lost 3 bases and J lost 4; bases outside the gene matches: 10. CDR1 is MGHRA and CDR2 is YSYEKL in the germline V gene. CDR3 sequence: CASSHPEAGGPPDTQYF. As DNA, the CDR3 is TGCGCCAGCAGCCATCCAGAAGCGGGGGGGCCCCCAGATACGCAGTATTTT.

This chain uses TRBV6-5 with TRBJ2-5; 10 bases fit TRBD2. The CDR3 extends over 14 amino acids. Germline CDR1 is MNHEY and CDR2 is SVGAGI. The junction had 6 bases not matched to a gene; V was cut back by 7 bases and J by 4 bases. The CDR3 reads CASILAGVRETQYF. The CDR3 DNA sequence: TGTGCCAGCATCCTAGCGGGAGTCCGAGAGACCCAGTACTTC.